Listed below are T cell receptor beta chains from one sample, sequenced in a study of cytomegalovirus exposure and HLA in healthy donors. Sequenced by immunoSEQ multiplex PCR; TCRdb stores in-frame clones only, minus some. The data show approximately 140,000 clones, roughly 62% seen once. Sequencing was done on a sample of PBMCs. These receptors came from a male donor in good health and CMV-seronegative. The conserved cysteine and the conserved F or W are not part of the CDR3 here.

cdr3_length: 11; v_call: TRBV6-5; j_call: TRBJ1-2; cdr3_aa: ASSYGQGVGYT
cdr3_length: 13; v_call: TRBV9; j_call: TRBJ2-1; cdr3_aa: ASSGAGTGLNEQF
cdr3_length: 11; v_call: TRBV18; j_call: TRBJ2-7; cdr3_aa: ASSPGDRTEQY
cdr3_length: 13; v_call: TRBV6-4; j_call: TRBJ2-3; cdr3_aa: ASSDAGASTDTQY
cdr3_length: 12; v_call: TRBV27; j_call: TRBJ1-1; cdr3_aa: ASIAQGFNTEAF
cdr3_length: 13; v_call: TRBV19; j_call: TRBJ1-2; cdr3_aa: ASSMTRTGNYGYT
cdr3_length: 13; v_call: TRBV7-9; j_call: TRBJ2-7; cdr3_aa: ASSRHTGNAYEQY
cdr3_length: 13; v_call: TRBV7-9; j_call: TRBJ1-2; cdr3_aa: ASSLASDGSYGYT
cdr3_length: 10; v_call: TRBV5-6; j_call: TRBJ1-2; cdr3_aa: ASTRVAYGYT
cdr3_length: 13; v_call: TRBV7-9; j_call: TRBJ2-1; cdr3_aa: ASSLDSGGAYEQF
cdr3_length: 12; v_call: TRBV7-7; j_call: TRBJ2-7; cdr3_aa: ASSPDRGLGEQY
cdr3_length: 12; v_call: TRBV18; j_call: TRBJ1-1; cdr3_aa: ASSLGTENTEAF
cdr3_length: 13; v_call: TRBV5-1; j_call: TRBJ2-3; cdr3_aa: ASSPGGQGADTQY
cdr3_length: 11; v_call: TRBV9; j_call: TRBJ1-2; cdr3_aa: ASSVAGVAGYT
cdr3_length: 14; v_call: TRBV4-3; j_call: TRBJ2-1; cdr3_aa: ASSQGYTSGAPEQF
cdr3_length: 12; v_call: TRBV6-5; j_call: TRBJ2-7; cdr3_aa: ASSYSGQGDEQY